The present TCR beta chain was sequenced within a study of blood T cell repertoires in COVID-19. Method: immunoSEQ multiplex PCR; TCRdb's copy keeps in-frame clones and lacks some. The table lists 200,000 to 300,000 clones, 75% to 90% of them singletons, with around 11% in the top ten. The CDR3 is 13 amino acids. Germline assignment: CDR1 SGHTA and CDR2 FQGNSA. The V end was cut by 5 bases, the J end by 3 bases, with 10 bases between. This clonotype was obtained from a woman aged 60-70 years with active or convalescent COVID-19. The sequencing input was peripheral blood. This chain joins TRBV7-2 and TRBJ2-5; D perhaps matches TRBD2 (6 bases). CDR3 in amino acids: CASSTKREETQYF. In DNA, the CDR3 is TGTGCCAGCAGCACAAAGCGGGAAGAGACCCAGTACTTC. The complete variable domain, with remaining parts taken from reference TRBV7-2 and TRBJ2-5, reads GAGVSQSPSNKVTEKGKDVELRCDPISGHTALYWYRQSLGQGLEFLIYFQGNSAPDKSGLPSDRFSAERTGGSVSTLTIQRTQQEDSAVYLCASSTKREETQYFGPGTRLLVL.